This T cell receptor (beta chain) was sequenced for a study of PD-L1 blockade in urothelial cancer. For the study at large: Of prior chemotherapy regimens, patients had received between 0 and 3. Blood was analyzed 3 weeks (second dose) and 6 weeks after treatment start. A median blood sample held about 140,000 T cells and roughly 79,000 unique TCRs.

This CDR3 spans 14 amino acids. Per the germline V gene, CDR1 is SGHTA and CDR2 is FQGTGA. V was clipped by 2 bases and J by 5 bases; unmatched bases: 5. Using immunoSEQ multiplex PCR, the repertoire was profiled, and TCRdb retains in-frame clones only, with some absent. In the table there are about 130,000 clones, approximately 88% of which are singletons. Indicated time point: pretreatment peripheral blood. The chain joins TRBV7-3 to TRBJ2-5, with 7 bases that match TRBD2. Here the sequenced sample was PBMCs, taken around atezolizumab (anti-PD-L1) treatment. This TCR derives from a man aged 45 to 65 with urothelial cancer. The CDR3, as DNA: TGTGCCAGCAGCTTAGCGGGAGACGGGGAGACCCAGTACTTC. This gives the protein CASSLAGDGETQYF.